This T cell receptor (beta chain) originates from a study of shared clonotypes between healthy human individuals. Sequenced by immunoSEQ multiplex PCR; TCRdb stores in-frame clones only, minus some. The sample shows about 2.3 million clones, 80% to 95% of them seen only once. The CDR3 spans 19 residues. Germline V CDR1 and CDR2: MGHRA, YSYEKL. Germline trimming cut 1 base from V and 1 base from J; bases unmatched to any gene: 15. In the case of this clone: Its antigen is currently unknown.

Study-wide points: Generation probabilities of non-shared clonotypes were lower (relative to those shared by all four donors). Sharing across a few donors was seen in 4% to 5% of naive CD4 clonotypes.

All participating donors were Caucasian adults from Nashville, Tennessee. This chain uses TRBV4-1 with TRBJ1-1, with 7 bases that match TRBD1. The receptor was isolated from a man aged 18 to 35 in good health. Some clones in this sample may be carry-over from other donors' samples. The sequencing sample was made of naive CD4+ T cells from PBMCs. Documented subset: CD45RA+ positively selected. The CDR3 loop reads CASSQGETGAQSRNTEAFF. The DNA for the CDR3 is TGCGCCAGCAGCCAAGGCGAAACAGGGGCCCAGTCCAGGAACACTGAAGCTTTCTTT.